These T cell receptor beta chains were read from a single sample in a study of T cell clones after liver transplantation. Assay: immunoSEQ multiplex PCR; the TCRdb copy retains only in-frame clones and omits some. The sample has 50,000 or so clones, more than 65% seen once. The sample here was CD4+ T cells from blood, taken approximately 54 months after liver transplant. These receptor sequences come from a human patient who received a liver transplant. Some T cells may be supplied by the graft donor. The CDR3 runs from the conserved cysteine through the conserved F or W. A D gene is named only where the DNA matches it firmly. Part of the rows lack a size; the others show once, few, many or a class for expanded clones.

size,J,length,D,V,DNA,CDR3
NA,TRBJ1-2,13,TRBD1,TRBV5-4,TGTGCCAGCAGCTTCCAGGGGGCGCCGGGCTACACCTTC,CASSFQGAPGYTF
NA,TRBJ2-7,12,TRBD2,TRBV6-5,TGTGCCAGCAGGCGCACGGGAGGCGAGCAGTACTTC,CASRRTGGEQYF
NA,TRBJ2-5,15,NA,TRBV7-3,TGTGCCAGCAGCCAAGGACAGGGAGGGAGGGAGACCCAGTACTTC,CASSQGQGGRETQYF
few,TRBJ1-5,15,NA,TRBV28,TGTGCCAGCAGTCCCGGACAATACCGCAATCAGCCCCAGCATTTT,CASSPGQYRNQPQHF
NA,TRBJ1-6,15,NA,TRBV27,TGTGCCAGCAGTCTAACCAGGGTGGGGAATTCACCCCTCCACTTT,CASSLTRVGNSPLHF
once,TRBJ2-1,15,TRBD2,TRBV11-3,TGTGCCAGCAGCTTATCGGCTAGCGGGGGGGCAGAGCAGTTCTTC,CASSLSASGGAEQFF
NA,TRBJ1-5,16,NA,TRBV4-1,TGCGCCAGCAGCCAAGATACTTCGGGGGCAGGTCAGCCCCAGCATTTT,CASSQDTSGAGQPQHF
NA,TRBJ1-2,13,NA,TRBV6-5,TGTGCCAGCAGTACCACAGGTACCCGTGGCTACACCTTC,CASSTTGTRGYTF
NA,TRBJ1-2,16,TRBD1,TRBV27,TGTGCCAGCAGTTCCCGTACGACAGGGGGCAGCTATGGCTACACCTTC,CASSSRTTGGSYGYTF
few,TRBJ2-5,15,NA,TRBV5-6,TGTGCCAGCAGCTTGGGTATGGGGGCTGGGGAGACCCAGTACTTC,CASSLGMGAGETQYF
NA,TRBJ2-1,14,NA,TRBV18,TGTGCCAGCTCACCACCCTGGGGAAACAATGAGCAGTTCTTC,CASSPPWGNNEQFF
once,TRBJ1-6,18,NA,TRBV7-8,TGTGCCAGCAGTCTAACCACGCCGAGGACAACGGGTAATTCACCCCTCCACTTT,CASSLTTPRTTGNSPLHF
NA,TRBJ1-4,14,NA,TRBV9,TGTGCCAGCAGCGTAGGAAGGGGCCGGGAAAAACTGTTTTTT,CASSVGRGREKLFF
once,TRBJ1-5,15,NA,TRBV19,TGTGCCAGTAGTAGGGAGGGGGGCGGCAATCAGCCCCAGCATTTT,CASSREGGGNQPQHF
NA,TRBJ2-7,15,NA,TRBV7-2,TGTGCCAGCAGCTTAGCGAGTGGTACGACCTACGAGCAGTACTTC,CASSLASGTTYEQYF
NA,TRBJ1-1,13,NA,TRBV6-4,TGTGCCAGCGGTGAGGACGTGAACACTGAAGCTTTCTTT,CASGEDVNTEAFF
NA,TRBJ2-7,15,TRBD1,TRBV28,TGTGCCAGCAGGCCCCAGGGGGCCAGCTCCTACGAGCAGTACTTC,CASRPQGASSYEQYF
few,TRBJ2-2,16,TRBD1,TRBV4-1,TGCGCCAGCAGCCAAAGGGACAGAATGAACACCGGGGAGCTGTTTTTT,CASSQRDRMNTGELFF
NA,TRBJ2-5,13,NA,TRBV4-1,TGCGCCAGCAGCCAAGATAGGGGACGGACCCAGTACTTC,CASSQDRGRTQYF